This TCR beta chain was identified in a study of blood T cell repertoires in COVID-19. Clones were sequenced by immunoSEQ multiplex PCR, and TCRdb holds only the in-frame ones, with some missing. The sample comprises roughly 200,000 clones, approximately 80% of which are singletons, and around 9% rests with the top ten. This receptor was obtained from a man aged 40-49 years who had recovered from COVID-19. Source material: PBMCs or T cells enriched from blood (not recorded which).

CDR3 in amino acids: CASSYGTSGYNEQFF. The DNA of the CDR3 is TGTGCCAGCAGCTACGGGACTAGCGGTTACAATGAGCAGTTCTTC. The chain has TRBV5-4 and TRBJ2-1; the match to TRBD2 covers 11 bases. J was trimmed by 4 bases and V by 3 bases; bases with no gene match: 3. The CDR3 runs to 15 residues. CDR1 and CDR2 (germline): SGHNT, YYREEE (reference sequence).